This entry features one T cell receptor (beta chain) sequence. Antigen specificity is unknown. This sample was included in a study of cytomegalovirus exposure and HLA in healthy donors. J was trimmed by 6 bases and V by 4 bases; bases with no gene match: 5. The CDR3 runs to 15 residues. The germline V gene has CDR1 SNHLY and CDR2 FYNNEI. PCR was performed using 60 Vbeta and 13 Jbeta primers. TCRdb keeps only in-frame clones here, not all; method: immunoSEQ multiplex PCR. This table has 180,000 or so clones, roughly three quarters appearing once. The study's findings and limits: Reportedly, diagnosis of cytomegalovirus status by the classifier showed high specificity and sensitivity.

The chain employs TRBV2 and TRBJ2-2; 10 nucleotides agree with TRBD1. The sequenced sample consisted of PBMCs. This TCR came from a woman aged 50 to 60 in good health and CMV-seronegative. In nucleotides, the CDR3 is TGTGCCAGCAGTGGAAGGGACAGGGGTGCCGGGGAGCTGTTTTTT. Encoded protein: CASSGRDRGAGELFF.